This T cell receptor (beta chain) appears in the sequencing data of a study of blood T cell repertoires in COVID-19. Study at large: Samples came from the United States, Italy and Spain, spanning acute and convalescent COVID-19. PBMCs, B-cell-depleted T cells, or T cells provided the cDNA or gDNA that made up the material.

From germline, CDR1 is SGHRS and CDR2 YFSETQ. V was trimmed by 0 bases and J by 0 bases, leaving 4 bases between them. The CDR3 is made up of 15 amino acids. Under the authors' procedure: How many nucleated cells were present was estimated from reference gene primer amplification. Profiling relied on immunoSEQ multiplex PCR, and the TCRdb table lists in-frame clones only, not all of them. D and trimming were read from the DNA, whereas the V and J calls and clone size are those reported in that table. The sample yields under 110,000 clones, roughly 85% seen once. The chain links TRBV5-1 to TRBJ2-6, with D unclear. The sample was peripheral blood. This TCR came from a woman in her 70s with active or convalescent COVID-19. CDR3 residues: CASSLVGSGANVLTF. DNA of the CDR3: TGCGCCAGCAGCTTGGTCGGCTCTGGGGCCAACGTCCTGACTTTC.